These T cell receptor beta chains were read from a single sample in a study of type 1 and type 2 diabetes patients. TCRdb reanalysed the multiplex PCR reads using MiXCR and keeps one entry per CDR3 protein. The sample holds 270,000 or so distinct CDR3 sequences, 45% to 60% seen once. Sequencing was carried out using peripheral blood mononuclear cells (PBMCs). These receptors were obtained from a man between 18 and 35 years old with type 2 diabetes. The CDR3 runs from the conserved cysteine through the conserved F or W. Fields, in order: V gene, CDR3 protein.

TRBV10-1 | CASSNDRVAHEQYF
TRBV6-6 | CASMRYSGYEQYF
TRBV2 | CASGQGAPEQFF
TRBV7-8 | CASIGNTEAFF
TRBV9 | CASSVVGDINQPQHF
TRBV9 | CASSLREGGETQYF
TRBV29-1 | CSVVHTETQYF
TRBV2 | CATPPVGGLVNEQFF
TRBV2 | CASRGPSGGTDTQYF
TRBV13 | CASSLGLAGVGADTQHF
TRBV30 | CAWRGVGSLNTEAFF
TRBV12-5 | CASGSPGQYHSPLHF
TRBV20-1 | CSATATDTQYF
TRBV9 | CASSQEVAGGTETQYF
TRBV10-3 | CAISESPGQPQHF
TRBV15 | CATSRGNYNEQFF
TRBV30 | CAWSVWTGRRGTHGYTF
TRBV7-3 | CASSLFENSPLHF
TRBV2 | CASSPVRGEETQYF
TRBV28 | CASSPQGEGPQHF
TRBV19 | CASSIQREGNEQFF
TRBV30 | CAWSVRGRGKYGDGEAFF
TRBV4-1 | CASSQDTLPNYEQYF
TRBV5-1 | CASSPYTSGNTIYF
TRBV28 | CASSLHGVGSGRGSYNEQFF
TRBV10-3 | CATMDRLADSNQPQHF
TRBV18 | CASSPRTEWNTEAFF
TRBV10-3 | CAISALWTGNNEQFF
TRBV2 | CASRLGPQHF
TRBV7-3 | CASYIQGDAEAFF
TRBV19 | CASSILGKGSGPGGSYNEQFF
TRBV6-5 | CASSMGQGGGEQYF
TRBV11-2 | CASSQGGGVQYF
TRBV30 | CAWSVSQHYEQYF
TRBV12-5 | CASGPGITAEAFF
TRBV5-1 | CASQPTGTTSEQYF
TRBV14 | CASSRGRRETQYF
TRBV6-6 | CASRIGQGAGGYTF
TRBV5-1 | CASRRTDTQYF
TRBV15 | CATSRTTGGNTQYF
TRBV10-3 | CAISESFLAGSNYGYTF
TRBV19 | CASSPQGAFTGELFF
TRBV7-9 | CASSPQRFSGSNTEAFF
TRBV12-3/TRBV12-4 | CASSPMTGRAVTNEKLFF
TRBV30 | CAWREAVAPSYEQYF
TRBV7-6 | CASSLGSTPGAEAFF